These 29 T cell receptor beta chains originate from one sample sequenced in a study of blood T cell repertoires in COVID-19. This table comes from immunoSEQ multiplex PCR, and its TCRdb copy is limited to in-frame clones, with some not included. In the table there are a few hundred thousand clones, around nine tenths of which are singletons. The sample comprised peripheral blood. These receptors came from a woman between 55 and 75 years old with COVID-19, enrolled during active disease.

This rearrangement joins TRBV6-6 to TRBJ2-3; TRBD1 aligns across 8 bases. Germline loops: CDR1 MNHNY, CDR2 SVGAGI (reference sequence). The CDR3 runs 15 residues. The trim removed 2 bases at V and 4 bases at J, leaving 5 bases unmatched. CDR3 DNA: TGTGCCAGCAGTTACGGACAGGGCTTTGCAGATACGCAGTATTTT. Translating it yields CASSYGQGFADTQYF.

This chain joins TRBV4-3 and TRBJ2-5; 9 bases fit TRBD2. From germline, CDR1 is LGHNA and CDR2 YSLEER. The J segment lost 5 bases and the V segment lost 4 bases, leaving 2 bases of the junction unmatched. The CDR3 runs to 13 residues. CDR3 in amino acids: CASSLAGVETQYF. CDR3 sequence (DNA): TGCGCCAGCAGCCTAGCGGGGGTGGAGACCCAGTACTTC.

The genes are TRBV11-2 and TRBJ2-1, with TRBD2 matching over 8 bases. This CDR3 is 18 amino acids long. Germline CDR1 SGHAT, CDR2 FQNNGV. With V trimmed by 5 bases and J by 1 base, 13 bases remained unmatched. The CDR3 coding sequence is TGTGCCAGCAGCCCATTTAGCGGGGCCCTAGTATCCTACAATGAGCAGTTCTTC. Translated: CASSPFSGALVSYNEQFF.

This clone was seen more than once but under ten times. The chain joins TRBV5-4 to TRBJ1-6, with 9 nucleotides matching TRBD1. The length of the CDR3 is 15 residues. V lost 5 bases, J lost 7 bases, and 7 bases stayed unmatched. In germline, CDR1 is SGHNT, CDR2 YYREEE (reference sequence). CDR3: CASRRPGQGNSPLHF. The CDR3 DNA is TGTGCCAGCAGGCGACCGGGACAGGGAAATTCACCCCTCCACTTT. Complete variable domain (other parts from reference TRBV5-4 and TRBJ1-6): ETGVTQSPTHLIKTRGQQVTLRCSSQSGHNTVSWYQQALGQGPQFIFQYYREEENGRGNFPPRFSGLQFPNYSSELNVNALELDDSALYLCASRRPGQGNSPLHFGNGTRLTVT.

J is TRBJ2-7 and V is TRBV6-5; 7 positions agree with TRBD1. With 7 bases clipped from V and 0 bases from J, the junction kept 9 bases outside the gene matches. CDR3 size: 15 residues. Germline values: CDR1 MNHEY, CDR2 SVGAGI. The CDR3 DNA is TGTGCCAGCACCCCGGGGCAGGGGGTCTCCTACGAGCAGTACTTC. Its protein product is CASTPGQGVSYEQYF.

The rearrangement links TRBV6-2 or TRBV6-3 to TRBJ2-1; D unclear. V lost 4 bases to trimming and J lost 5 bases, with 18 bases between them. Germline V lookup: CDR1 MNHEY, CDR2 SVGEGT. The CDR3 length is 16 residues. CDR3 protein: CASSSLKYRGDNEQFF. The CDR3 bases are TGTGCCAGCAGTTCCTTAAAATATCGCGGCGACAATGAGCAGTTCTTC.

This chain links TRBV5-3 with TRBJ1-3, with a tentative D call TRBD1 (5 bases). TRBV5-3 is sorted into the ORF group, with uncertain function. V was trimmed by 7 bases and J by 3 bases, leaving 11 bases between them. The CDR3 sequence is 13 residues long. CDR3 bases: TGTGCCAGACTCAGGGCTTATGGAAACACCATATATTTT. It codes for CARLRAYGNTIYF.

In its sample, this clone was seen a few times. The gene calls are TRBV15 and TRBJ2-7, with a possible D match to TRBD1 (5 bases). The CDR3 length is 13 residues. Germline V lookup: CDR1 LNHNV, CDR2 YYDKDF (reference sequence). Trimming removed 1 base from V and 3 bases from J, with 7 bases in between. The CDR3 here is CATSRGRDYEQYF. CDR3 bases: TGTGCCACCAGCAGAGGCAGGGACTACGAGCAGTACTTC.

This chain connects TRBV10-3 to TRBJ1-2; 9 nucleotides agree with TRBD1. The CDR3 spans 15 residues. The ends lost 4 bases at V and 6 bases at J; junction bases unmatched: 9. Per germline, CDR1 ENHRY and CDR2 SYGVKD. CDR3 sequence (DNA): TGTGCCATCAGTGCGAGAGGGACAGGGATTAATGGCTACACCTTC. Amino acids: CAISARGTGINGYTF.

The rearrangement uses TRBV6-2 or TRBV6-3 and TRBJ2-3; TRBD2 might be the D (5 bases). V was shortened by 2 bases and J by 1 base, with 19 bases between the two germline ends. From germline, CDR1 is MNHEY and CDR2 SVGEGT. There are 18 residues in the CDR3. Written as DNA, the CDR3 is TGTGCCAGCAGTTACCCCCTGGAGAAGCGGACCGGCACAGATACGCAGTATTTT. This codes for CASSYPLEKRTGTDTQYF.

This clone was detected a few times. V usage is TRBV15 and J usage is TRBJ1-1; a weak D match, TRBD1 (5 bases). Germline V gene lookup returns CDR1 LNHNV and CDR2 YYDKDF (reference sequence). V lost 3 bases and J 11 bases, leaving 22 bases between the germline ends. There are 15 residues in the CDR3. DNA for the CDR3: TGTGCCACCAGCAGCGACCAGTGGGGCGAGGCGTGGGCTTTCTTT. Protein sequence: CATSSDQWGEAWAFF.

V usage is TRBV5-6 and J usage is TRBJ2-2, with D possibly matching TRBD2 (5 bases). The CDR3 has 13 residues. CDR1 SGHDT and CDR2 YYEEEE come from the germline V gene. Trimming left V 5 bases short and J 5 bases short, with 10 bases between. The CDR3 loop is CASRGRRTGELFF. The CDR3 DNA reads TGTGCCAGCAGGGGCAGGAGGACCGGGGAGCTGTTTTTT.

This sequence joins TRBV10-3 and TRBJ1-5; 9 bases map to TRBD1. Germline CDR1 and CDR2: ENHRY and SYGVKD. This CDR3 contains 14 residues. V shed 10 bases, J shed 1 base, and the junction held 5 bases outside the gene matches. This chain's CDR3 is CATGDRVSNQPQHF. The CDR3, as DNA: TGTGCCACCGGGGACAGGGTGAGCAATCAGCCCCAGCATTTT.

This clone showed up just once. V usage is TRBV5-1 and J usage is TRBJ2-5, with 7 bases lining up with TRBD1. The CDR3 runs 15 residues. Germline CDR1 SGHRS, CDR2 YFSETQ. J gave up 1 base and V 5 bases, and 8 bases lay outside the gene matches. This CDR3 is CASRTIGTAQETQYF. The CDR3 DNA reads TGCGCCAGCAGAACTATAGGGACAGCCCAAGAGACCCAGTACTTC. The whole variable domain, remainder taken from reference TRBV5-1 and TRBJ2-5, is KAGVTQTPRYLIKTRGQQVTLSCSPISGHRSVSWYQQTPGQGLQFLFEYFSETQRNKGNFPGRFSGRQFSNSRSEMNVSTLELGDSALYLCASRTIGTAQETQYFGPGTRLLVL.

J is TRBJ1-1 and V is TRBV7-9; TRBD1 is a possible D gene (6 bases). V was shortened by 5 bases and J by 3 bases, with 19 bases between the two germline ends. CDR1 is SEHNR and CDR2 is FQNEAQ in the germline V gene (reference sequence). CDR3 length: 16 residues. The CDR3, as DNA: TGTGCCAGCAGCCTAATTCCTAGGGGGAGCGACACTGAAGCTTTCTTT. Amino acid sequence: CASSLIPRGSDTEAFF.

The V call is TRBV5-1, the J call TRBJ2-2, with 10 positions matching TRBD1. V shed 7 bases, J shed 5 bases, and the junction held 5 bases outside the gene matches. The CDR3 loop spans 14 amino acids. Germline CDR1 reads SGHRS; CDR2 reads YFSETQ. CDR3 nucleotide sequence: TGCGCCAGCGAGACAGGGGGCGGAACCGGGGAGCTGTTTTTT. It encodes CASETGGGTGELFF.

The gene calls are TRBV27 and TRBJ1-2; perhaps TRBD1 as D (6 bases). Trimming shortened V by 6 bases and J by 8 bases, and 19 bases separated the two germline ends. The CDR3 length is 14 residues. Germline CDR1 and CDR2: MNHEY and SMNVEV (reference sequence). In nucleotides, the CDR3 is TGTGCCAGCAGCAACCCAGACAGGCCTTACGGCTACACCTTC. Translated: CASSNPDRPYGYTF.

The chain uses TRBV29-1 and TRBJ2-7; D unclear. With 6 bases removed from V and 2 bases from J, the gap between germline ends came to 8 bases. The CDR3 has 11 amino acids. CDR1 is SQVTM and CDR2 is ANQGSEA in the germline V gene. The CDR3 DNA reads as TGCAGCGTCTCAGGCGCCTACGAGCAGTACTTC. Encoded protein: CSVSGAYEQYF.

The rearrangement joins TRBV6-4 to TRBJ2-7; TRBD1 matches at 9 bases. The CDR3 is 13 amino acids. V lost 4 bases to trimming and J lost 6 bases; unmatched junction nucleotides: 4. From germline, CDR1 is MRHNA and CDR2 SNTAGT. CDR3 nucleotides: TGTGCCAGCAGTGCCCTGACAGGGGGCGAGCAGTACTTC. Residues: CASSALTGGEQYF.

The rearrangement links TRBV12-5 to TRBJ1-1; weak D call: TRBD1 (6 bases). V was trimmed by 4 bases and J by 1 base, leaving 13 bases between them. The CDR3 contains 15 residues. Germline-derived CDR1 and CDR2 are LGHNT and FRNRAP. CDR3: CASGSFRDTNTEAFF. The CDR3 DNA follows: TGTGCTAGTGGTTCCTTCCGGGACACGAACACTGAAGCTTTCTTT.

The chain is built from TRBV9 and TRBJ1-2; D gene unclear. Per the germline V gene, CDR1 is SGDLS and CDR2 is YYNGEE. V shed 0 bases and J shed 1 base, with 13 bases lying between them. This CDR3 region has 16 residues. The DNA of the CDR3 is TGTGCCAGCAGCGTAGACTTTGTGGGCAGTAACTATGGCTACACCTTC. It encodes CASSVDFVGSNYGYTF.

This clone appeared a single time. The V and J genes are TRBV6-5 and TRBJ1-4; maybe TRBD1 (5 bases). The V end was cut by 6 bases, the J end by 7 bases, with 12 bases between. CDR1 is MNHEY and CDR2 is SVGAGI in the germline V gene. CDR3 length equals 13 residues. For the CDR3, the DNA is TGTGCCAGCAGAACCTCAGGGTTTGAAAAACTGTTTTTT. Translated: CASRTSGFEKLFF.

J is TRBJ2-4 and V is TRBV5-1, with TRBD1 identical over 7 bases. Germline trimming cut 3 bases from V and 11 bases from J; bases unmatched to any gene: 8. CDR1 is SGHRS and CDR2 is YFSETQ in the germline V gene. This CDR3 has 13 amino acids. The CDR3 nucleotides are TGCGCCAGCAGCTGGAGACAGGGAACTCTTCAGTACTTC. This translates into CASSWRQGTLQYF.

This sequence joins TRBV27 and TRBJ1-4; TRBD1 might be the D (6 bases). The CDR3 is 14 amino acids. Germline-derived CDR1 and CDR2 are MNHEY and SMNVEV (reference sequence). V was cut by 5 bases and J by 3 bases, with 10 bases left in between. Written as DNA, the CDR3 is TGTGCCAGCAGTCCGACAGGAGCTAATGAAAAACTGTTTTTT. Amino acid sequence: CASSPTGANEKLFF.

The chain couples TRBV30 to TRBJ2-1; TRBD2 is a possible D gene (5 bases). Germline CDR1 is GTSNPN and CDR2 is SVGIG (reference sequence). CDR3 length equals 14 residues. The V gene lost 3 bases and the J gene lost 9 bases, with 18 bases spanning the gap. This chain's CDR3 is CAWRASSLRGEQFF. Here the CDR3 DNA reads TGTGCCTGGAGGGCTAGCTCCCTCCGTGGTGAGCAGTTCTTC.

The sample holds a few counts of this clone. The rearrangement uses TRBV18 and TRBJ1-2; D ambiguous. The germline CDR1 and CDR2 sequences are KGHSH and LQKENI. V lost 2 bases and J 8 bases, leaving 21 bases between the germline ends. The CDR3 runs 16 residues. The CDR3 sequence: CASSPYSARSSEGYTF. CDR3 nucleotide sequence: TGTGCCAGCTCACCATATTCAGCGCGGTCCTCGGAGGGCTACACCTTC.

CDR3 region: CASSISGLIPEAFF. The CDR3 DNA is TGTGCCAGTAGTATCTCAGGGTTAATACCTGAAGCTTTCTTT. The genes are TRBV19 and TRBJ1-1, with D possibly TRBD1 on 5 matching bases. Germline loops: CDR1 LNHDA, CDR2 SQIVND (reference sequence). Between the trimmed V and J ends, which lost 3 bases and 6 bases, there was a span of 14 bases. This CDR3 spans 14 amino acids. The full variable domain, its missing parts supplied by reference TRBV19 and TRBJ1-1, is DGGITQSPKYLFRKEGQNVTLSCEQNLNHDAMYWYRQDPGQGLRLIYYSQIVNDFQKGDIAEGYSVSREKKESFPLTVTSAQKNPTAFYLCASSISGLIPEAFFGQGTRLTVV.

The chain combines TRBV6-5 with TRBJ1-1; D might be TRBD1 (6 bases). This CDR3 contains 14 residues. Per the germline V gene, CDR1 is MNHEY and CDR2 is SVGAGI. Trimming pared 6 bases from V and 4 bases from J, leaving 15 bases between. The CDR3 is CASRTRGSGTEAFF. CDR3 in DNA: TGTGCCAGCAGAACCAGGGGTTCTGGCACTGAAGCTTTCTTT.

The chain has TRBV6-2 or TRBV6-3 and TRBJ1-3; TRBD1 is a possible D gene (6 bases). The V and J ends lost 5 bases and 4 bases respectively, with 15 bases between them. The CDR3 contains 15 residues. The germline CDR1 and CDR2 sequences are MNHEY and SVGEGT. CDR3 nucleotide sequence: TGTGCCAGCAGTAACTACCCGACAGGAGGAAACACCATATATTTT. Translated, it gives CASSNYPTGGNTIYF.